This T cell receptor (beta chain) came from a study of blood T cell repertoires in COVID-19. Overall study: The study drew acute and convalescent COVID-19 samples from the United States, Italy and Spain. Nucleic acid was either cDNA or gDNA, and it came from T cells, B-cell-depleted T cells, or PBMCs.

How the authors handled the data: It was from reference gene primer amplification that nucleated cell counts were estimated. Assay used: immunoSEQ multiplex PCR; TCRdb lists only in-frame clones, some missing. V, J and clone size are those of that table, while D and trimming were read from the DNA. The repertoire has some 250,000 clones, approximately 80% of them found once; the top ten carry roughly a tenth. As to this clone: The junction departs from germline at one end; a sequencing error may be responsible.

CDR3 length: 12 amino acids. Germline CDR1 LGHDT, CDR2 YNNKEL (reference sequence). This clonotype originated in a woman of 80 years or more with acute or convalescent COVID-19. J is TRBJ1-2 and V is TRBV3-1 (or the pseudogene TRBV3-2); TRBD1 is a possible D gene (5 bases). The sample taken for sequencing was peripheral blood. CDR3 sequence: CASSQGEGAAGF. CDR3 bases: TGTGCCAGCAGCCAAGGGGAAGGGGCAGCGGGTTTC.